This section outlines one T cell receptor (beta chain) sequence together with its context. CDR3 length: 18 residues. Germline CDR1 reads MDHEN; CDR2 reads SYDVKM. The V and J ends lost 6 bases and 3 bases, in that order; junction bases with no gene match: 16. This entry comes from a study of blood T cell repertoires in COVID-19. The table came from immunoSEQ multiplex PCR; TCRdb's copy has only in-frame clones and leaves some out. This table holds about 34,000 clones, 75% to 80% found once. This receptor was identified in a human donor in a cohort sampled during active COVID-19. This chain uses TRBV28 with TRBJ1-5; TRBD1 agrees at 8 bases. What was sequenced was peripheral blood. CDR3 protein: CASRKDRGASGNNQPQHF. CDR3 DNA: TGTGCCAGCAGGAAAGACAGGGGAGCCTCGGGAAACAATCAGCCCCAGCATTTT.